These 20 T cell receptor beta chains share one sample of origin, sequenced in a study of cytomegalovirus exposure and HLA in healthy donors. PCR primers comprised 60 Vbeta and 13 Jbeta primers. Generated by immunoSEQ multiplex PCR, the TCRdb table keeps only in-frame clones and is missing some. The data contain approximately 44,000 clones, 64% of them singletons. The sample consisted of PBMCs. The receptors here all came from a human donor in good health.

Concerning this clone itself: A read error may produce the germline difference seen at one junction end. V gene TRBV7-2 combines with J gene TRBJ2-5, with 7 bases matching TRBD2. This CDR3 region has 15 residues. CDR1 is SGHTA and CDR2 is FQGNSA in the germline V gene. Written as DNA, the CDR3 is TGTGCCAGCAGCACGAGAGCGGGGATCCAAGACACCCAGTACTTC. Translating gives CASSTRAGIQDTQYF.

The chain recombines TRBV5-1 with TRBJ2-5; 7 positions match TRBD1. Losses at the gene ends were 4 bases for V and 4 bases for J; bases not matched to a gene: 4. CDR1 is SGHRS, CDR2 YFSETQ, per germline. The CDR3 runs to 13 residues. DNA of the CDR3: TGCGCCAGCAGCCGCCGGACAGGAGAGACCCAGTACTTC. Translated, it gives CASSRRTGETQYF.

The chain recombines TRBV19 with TRBJ1-1; 9 bases fit TRBD1. The CDR3 has 14 residues. The V gene end was trimmed by 9 bases and the J gene end by 12 bases; junction bases not matched to a gene: 17. Germline CDR1 and CDR2: LNHDA and SQIVND (reference sequence). The CDR3 is CASTLLQGARGTFF. The CDR3 nucleotides are TGTGCCAGCACACTTTTACAGGGGGCGCGTGGAACTTTCTTT. The full variable domain, rest sourced from reference TRBV19 and TRBJ1-1, is DGGITQSPKYLFRKEGQNVTLSCEQNLNHDAMYWYRQDPGQGLRLIYYSQIVNDFQKGDIAEGYSVSREKKESFPLTVTSAQKNPTAFYLCASTLLQGARGTFFGQGTRLTVV.

This clone showed up just a few times. The chain combines TRBV28 with TRBJ1-5; possibly TRBD1 for D (5 bases). Per germline, CDR1 MDHEN and CDR2 SYDVKM. Trimming stripped 3 bases from V and 9 bases from J, with 9 bases between. The CDR3 totals 12 residues. The CDR3 DNA sequence: TGTGCCAGCAGTTTGGCAGGGCTGCCCCAGCATTTT. It codes for CASSLAGLPQHF.

The chain carries TRBV9 and TRBJ2-5, with D unclear. V lost 1 base and J 0 bases, leaving 7 bases between the germline ends. Germline loops: CDR1 SGDLS, CDR2 YYNGEE. The CDR3 contains 14 residues. The CDR3 loop reads CASSVRSNQETQYF. CDR3 sequence (DNA): TGTGCCAGCAGCGTAAGGAGTAACCAAGAGACCCAGTACTTC.

The J gene is TRBJ2-5, the V gene TRBV7-9, with D perhaps TRBD1 (7 bases). This CDR3 has 16 residues. Germline CDR1 SEHNR, CDR2 FQNEAQ (reference sequence). Trimming pared 1 base from V and 3 bases from J, leaving 15 bases between. The CDR3 nucleotides read TGTGCCAGCAGCTTAGTTGCCGGCAGGGGGGAAGAGACCCAGTACTTC. Its translation: CASSLVAGRGEETQYF.

V is TRBV5-1 and J is TRBJ2-1; TRBD2 matches 8 bases. Germline loops: CDR1 SGHRS, CDR2 YFSETQ. Unmatched junction bases numbered 2, after V lost 4 bases and J lost 2 bases. The CDR3 is 14 residues long. The CDR3 region is CASSPGGAYNEQFF. The CDR3 region has the DNA TGCGCCAGCAGCCCCGGGGGGGCCTACAATGAGCAGTTCTTC. Drawing the rest from reference TRBV5-1 and TRBJ2-1, the complete variable domain is KAGVTQTPRYLIKTRGQQVTLSCSPISGHRSVSWYQQTPGQGLQFLFEYFSETQRNKGNFPGRFSGRQFSNSRSEMNVSTLELGDSALYLCASSPGGAYNEQFFGPGTRLTVL.

This clone was seen more than once but under ten times. This chain connects TRBV27 to TRBJ1-2; no reliable D call. The CDR3 loop spans 13 amino acids. CDR1 is MNHEY, CDR2 SMNVEV, per germline (reference sequence). The germline V and J ends were trimmed by 3 bases and 2 bases, with 7 bases remaining between them. CDR3 bases: TGTGCCAGCAGTTTGAGCAGGAACTATGGCTACACCTTC. Protein: CASSLSRNYGYTF.

This chain connects TRBV5-1 to TRBJ1-4; weak D call: TRBD1 (5 bases). The CDR3 sequence is 14 residues long. Germline lookup yields CDR1 SGHRS and CDR2 YFSETQ. Between the trimmed V and J ends, which lost 0 bases and 7 bases, there was a span of 10 bases. CDR3 bases: TGCGCCAGCAGCTTGGGGAATGGGGCTGAAAAACTGTTTTTT. This sequence encodes CASSLGNGAEKLFF.

The chain couples TRBV7-9 to TRBJ1-2; no clear D. The CDR3 is made up of 14 amino acids. The germline V and J ends were trimmed by 1 base and 4 bases, with 10 bases remaining between them. Per the germline V gene, CDR1 is SEHNR and CDR2 is FQNEAQ (reference sequence). The CDR3 DNA reads as TGTGCCAGCAGCTTAGGGTCCGGGGTCTATGGCTACACCTTC. Translation: CASSLGSGVYGYTF.

The CDR3 spells CASSYSGTGGPSPLHF. Here the CDR3 DNA reads TGTGCCAGCAGTTACTCGGGGACAGGGGGGCCTTCACCCCTCCACTTT. The V and J genes are TRBV6-5 and TRBJ1-6, with 11 bases that match TRBD1. The CDR3 consists of 16 residues. Per the germline V gene, CDR1 is MNHEY and CDR2 is SVGAGI. V lost 0 bases to trimming and J lost 9 bases; unmatched junction nucleotides: 4.

This clone was detected a few times. This chain uses TRBV6-5 with TRBJ2-2; D possibly corresponds to TRBD2 (6 bases). V lost 8 bases to trimming and J lost 2 bases, with 12 bases between them. CDR3 length: 14 residues. Per the germline V gene, CDR1 is MNHEY and CDR2 is SVGAGI. CDR3: CASRRGRNTGELFF. The CDR3, as DNA: TGTGCCAGCCGGCGGGGACGAAACACCGGGGAGCTGTTTTTT.

The chain carries TRBV28 and TRBJ2-2, with 7 bases aligning to TRBD1. Germline V gene sequence: CDR1 MDHEN, CDR2 SYDVKM. This CDR3 is built from 14 residues. J was trimmed by 2 bases and V by 11 bases; bases with no gene match: 8. The DNA of the CDR3 is TGTGCCGGAAACAGGGGACACAACACCGGGGAGCTGTTTTTT. Translated: CAGNRGHNTGELFF.

The V gene is TRBV4-2, the J gene TRBJ2-1; D is possibly TRBD2 (6 bases). V lost 3 bases to trimming and J lost 7 bases, with 16 bases between them. The CDR3 extends over 15 amino acids. Germline values: CDR1 LGHNA, CDR2 YNFKEQ. CDR3: CASSHTGLNYNEQFF. For the CDR3, the DNA is TGTGCCAGCAGCCATACGGGACTTAATTATAATGAGCAGTTCTTC.

CDR3 coding DNA: TGTGCCAGCTCACCTGGGGGCAAGGATTCACCCCTCCACTTT. Translating it yields CASSPGGKDSPLHF. The chain combines TRBV18 with TRBJ1-6, with D maybe TRBD1 (6 bases). V was clipped by 3 bases and J by 8 bases, with 11 bases between them. CDR1 is KGHSH, CDR2 LQKENI, per germline. This CDR3 contains 14 residues.

The CDR3 sequence: CASSYLAGGSYEQYF. The DNA of the CDR3 is TGTGCCAGCAGCTACCTAGCGGGGGGCAGTTACGAGCAGTACTTC. The chain links TRBV7-3 to TRBJ2-7; 11 bases map to TRBD2. The CDR3 runs to 15 residues. Germline assignment: CDR1 SGHTA and CDR2 FQGTGA. The ends lost 4 bases at V and 4 bases at J; junction bases unmatched: 6. Using reference TRBV7-3 and TRBJ2-7 for the parts outside the CDR3, the full variable domain is GAGVSQTPSNKVTEKGKYVELRCDPISGHTALYWYRQSLGQGPEFLIYFQGTGAADDSGLPNDRFFAVRPEGSVSTLKIQRTERGDSAVYLCASSYLAGGSYEQYFGPGTRLTVT.

By sample share, this clone is medium-sized (0.01 to 0.1%). At one of its ends the junction is not consistent with the germline gene, which may arise from a read error. The V and J genes are TRBV10-2 and TRBJ2-6; no reliable D call. The germline V gene encodes CDR1 WSHSY and CDR2 SAAADI. The CDR3 loop spans 13 amino acids. DNA for the CDR3: TGCGCCAGCAGTCAGTCTGGGGCCAACGTCCTGACTTTC. Its translation: CASSQSGANVLTF.

This clone was observed a single time. The chain is built from TRBV4-2 and TRBJ1-6; the D is unclear. The germline V gene encodes CDR1 LGHNA and CDR2 YNFKEQ. The CDR3 sequence is 17 residues long. Trimming took off 0 bases at V and 7 bases at J, with 16 bases between the two ends. Here the CDR3 reads CASSQDLVAQQNSPLHF. The CDR3 DNA reads TGTGCCAGCAGCCAAGATCTTGTAGCCCAGCAGAATTCACCCCTCCACTTT.

The V call is TRBV7-9, the J call TRBJ2-1, with TRBD2 matching over 8 bases. The V gene's germline CDR1 is SEHNR and CDR2 FQNEAQ (reference sequence). This CDR3 comprises 17 residues. V lost 5 bases, J lost 1 base, and 10 bases stayed unmatched. The CDR3 nucleotides read TGTGCCAGCAGCCCCGGGACTAGGGTGCTTTCCTACAATGAGCAGTTCTTC. It encodes CASSPGTRVLSYNEQFF.

The rearrangement joins TRBV7-6 to TRBJ2-5; D might be TRBD1 (6 bases). The V gene's germline CDR1 is SGHVS and CDR2 FNYEAQ. V lost 1 base and J 1 base, leaving 13 bases between the germline ends. CDR3 length: 16 residues. The CDR3 protein is CASSLVGAHVQETQYF. The CDR3 DNA is TGTGCCAGCAGCTTAGTGGGGGCCCACGTCCAAGAGACCCAGTACTTC.